The 23 T cell receptor beta chains below were found in one sample sequenced in a study of cytomegalovirus exposure and HLA in healthy donors (dated by TCRdb to the late 2010s). Library generation was performed with the immunoSEQ multiplex PCR assay. TCRdb mirrors the immuneACCESS table, restricted to in-frame sequences. Some clones are absent from its copies; in checked studies, under half trace to an unresolved V gene, and the reason for the others is unknown. This sample gives about 280,000 clones in total; 88% of them show up just once. Of the sample, around 0.92% is held by the ten largest clones. The sequenced sample consisted of PBMCs. The source is a young woman in good health and CMV-seronegative.

To note about this clone: The same CDR3 can be traced to other DNA sequences in this sample. The CDR3 DNA sequence: TGTGCCAGCAGTTATTCGTATAGCAATCAGCCCCAGCATTTT. It encodes CASSYSYSNQPQHF. The chain joins TRBV6-5 to TRBJ1-5; no reliable D call. The CDR3 runs to 14 residues. Trimming removed 3 bases at V and 0 bases at J, with 6 bases between. Germline values: CDR1 MNHEY, CDR2 SVGAGI.

This CDR3 is CASSGRQGRNTEAFF. CDR3 DNA sequence: TGCGCCAGCAGCGGACGACAGGGGAGGAACACTGAAGCTTTCTTT. This chain uses TRBV4-1 with TRBJ1-1; TRBD1 matches 8 bases. This CDR3 region has 15 residues. In germline, CDR1 is MGHRA, CDR2 YSYEKL. Losses at the gene ends were 5 bases for V and 1 base for J; bases not matched to a gene: 6.

The V call is TRBV4-3, the J call TRBJ2-5; 12 bases fit TRBD2. Trimming at V came to 0 bases and at J to 5 bases, leaving 10 bases not matched to a gene. This CDR3 contains 18 residues. CDR1 and CDR2 from the germline V gene are LGHNA and YSLEER. This chain's CDR3 is CASSQDRPSGRAQETQYF. CDR3 coding DNA: TGCGCCAGCAGCCAAGATCGCCCTAGCGGGAGGGCCCAGGAGACCCAGTACTTC.

This clone was seen once. The rearrangement links TRBV15 to TRBJ2-7, with 7 nucleotides matching TRBD2. V lost 5 bases and J lost 4; bases outside the gene matches: 11. This CDR3 comprises 15 residues. Germline V gene data show CDR1 as LNHNV and CDR2 as YYDKDF (reference sequence). DNA of the CDR3: TGTGCCACCAGCCCCGGGGGGAGCGGGACGTACGAGCAGTACTTC. This translates into CATSPGGSGTYEQYF.

This clone was detected once. The V gene is TRBV4-3, the J gene TRBJ2-5, with D perhaps TRBD2 (5 bases). CDR3 length equals 17 residues. Germline V lookup: CDR1 LGHNA, CDR2 YSLEER. V was clipped by 3 bases and J by 2 bases, with 19 bases between them. CDR3 residues: CASSQDPPLAAQETQYF. CDR3 in DNA: TGCGCCAGCAGCCAGGACCCCCCCCTAGCAGCTCAAGAGACCCAGTACTTC.

As for this clone: This may come from a read error, since a much larger clone is one base off. This chain joins TRBV6-4 and TRBJ1-5; D is unclear. Trimming left V 2 bases short and J 1 base short, with 3 bases between. The CDR3 spans 13 residues. Per the germline V gene, CDR1 is MRHNA and CDR2 is SNTAGT. The CDR3 DNA reads TGTGCCAGCAGTGACGGCAGCAATCAGCCCCAGCATTTT. The encoded protein is CASSDGSNQPQHF.

The chain couples TRBV6-6 to TRBJ1-1, with TRBD1 as a possible D gene (6 bases). The CDR3 spans 13 residues. The germline gives CDR1 MNHNY, CDR2 SVGAGI (reference sequence). The germline V and J ends were trimmed by 2 bases and 10 bases, with 14 bases remaining between them. CDR3 loop: CASSYVLSGVAFF. As DNA, the CDR3 is TGTGCCAGCAGTTACGTATTGTCAGGGGTAGCTTTCTTT.

This clone came up once. This CDR3 is CASRPHRVGLTEAFF. In DNA, the CDR3 is TGTGCCAGCAGGCCCCACAGGGTCGGTCTCACTGAAGCTTTCTTT. The chain uses TRBV25-1 and TRBJ1-1; perhaps TRBD1 as D (6 bases). The CDR3 covers 15 residues. CDR1 is MGHDK, CDR2 SYGVNS, per germline. Trimming removed 6 bases from V and 4 bases from J, with 18 bases in between.

The V call is TRBV28, the J call TRBJ2-7; D remains unclear. CDR1 is MDHEN, CDR2 SYDVKM, per germline. Between the trimmed V and J ends, which lost 6 bases and 3 bases, there was a span of 9 bases. The CDR3 has 12 residues. The CDR3 DNA follows: TGTGCCAGCAGCCCGCGGAGCTACGAGCAGTACTTC. The encoded protein is CASSPRSYEQYF.

This rearrangement joins TRBV14 to TRBJ2-1; no definite D call. In germline, CDR1 is SGHDN, CDR2 FVKESK. This CDR3 region has 17 residues. V was trimmed by 0 bases and J by 8 bases, leaving 20 bases between them. The CDR3 DNA reads TGTGCCAGCAGCCAAGAGTTGAGTTACTCTATATTCGATGAGCAGTTCTTC. It specifies CASSQELSYSIFDEQFF.

The chain carries TRBV7-2 and TRBJ1-5; D unclear. V was clipped by 5 bases and J by 3 bases, with 11 bases between them. This CDR3 region has 14 residues. In germline, CDR1 is SGHTA, CDR2 FQGNSA. The CDR3 DNA is TGTGCCAGCAGCCAGACTGTTGCCAATCAGCCCCAGCATTTT. Its translation: CASSQTVANQPQHF.

The gene calls are TRBV20-1 and TRBJ2-2, with 7 nucleotides matching TRBD1. The germline V gene has CDR1 DFQATT and CDR2 SNEGSKA (reference sequence). The CDR3 runs 11 residues. The V and J ends lost 6 bases and 7 bases, in that order; junction bases with no gene match: 2. The CDR3 loop is CSADRDGELFF. The CDR3 nucleotides read TGCAGTGCCGACAGGGACGGGGAGCTGTTTTTT.

The chain has TRBV10-2 and TRBJ2-3; 15 nucleotides agree with TRBD2. The germline gives CDR1 WSHSY, CDR2 SAAADI. The CDR3 has 19 residues. V was clipped by 7 bases and J by 1 base; unmatched bases: 12. The CDR3 DNA reads as TGCGCCAGCACCGGGACTAGCGGGAGGTCCTTCCCGGGCACAGATACGCAGTATTTT. Amino acids: CASTGTSGRSFPGTDTQYF.

The V and J genes are TRBV27 and TRBJ1-1; TRBD1 matches 7 bases. The trim removed 2 bases at V and 1 base at J, leaving 4 bases unmatched. The germline gives CDR1 MNHEY, CDR2 SMNVEV (reference sequence). This CDR3 has 15 residues. This chain's CDR3 is CASSLEGGWNTEAFF. DNA of the CDR3: TGTGCCAGCAGTTTAGAAGGGGGCTGGAACACTGAAGCTTTCTTT.

The V and J genes are TRBV25-1 and TRBJ2-2; D gene unclear. This CDR3 comprises 13 residues. Germline CDR1 MGHDK, CDR2 SYGVNS. The V end was cut by 3 bases, the J end by 2 bases, with 4 bases between. Here the CDR3 reads CASSEANTGELFF. CDR3 in DNA: TGTGCCAGCAGTGAGGCAAACACCGGGGAGCTGTTTTTT.

J is TRBJ2-1 and V is TRBV11-1; TRBD2 aligns across 14 bases. V shed 5 bases and J 11 bases; nucleotides not matched to a gene: 14. This CDR3 comprises 17 residues. CDR1 SGHAT and CDR2 FQDESV come from the germline V gene (reference sequence). CDR3 nucleotides: TGTGCCAGCAGCCAAACCATCCCGGGACTAGCGGGAGATAAGCAGTTCTTC. Translation: CASSQTIPGLAGDKQFF.

This clone has a single count. The V gene is TRBV4-3, the J gene TRBJ1-1; TRBD1 is a possible D gene (5 bases). Germline CDR1 and CDR2: LGHNA and YSLEER. The CDR3 consists of 16 residues. Trimming took 0 bases from V and 4 from J, leaving 15 bases between them. CDR3 region: CASSQDRRGVPTEAFF. DNA of the CDR3: TGCGCCAGCAGCCAAGATCGTCGGGGGGTTCCCACTGAAGCTTTCTTT.

The chain links TRBV10-2 to TRBJ2-7, with 12 bases identical to TRBD2. The germline gives CDR1 WSHSY, CDR2 SAAADI. The J segment lost 1 base and the V segment lost 3 bases, leaving 4 bases of the junction unmatched. CDR3 length: 16 residues. CDR3 loop: CASSDDLAGGSYEQYF. In nucleotides, the CDR3 is TGCGCCAGCAGTGATGACCTAGCGGGAGGGTCCTACGAGCAGTACTTC.

The chain employs TRBV28 and TRBJ1-4; 7 bases are a match to TRBD1. V trimming: 2 bases; J trimming: 8 bases; junction bases outside the gene matches: 5. CDR1 is MDHEN, CDR2 SYDVKM, per germline. This CDR3 has 14 amino acids. The CDR3 spells CASSLGGGGEKLFF. The CDR3 nucleotides are TGTGCCAGCAGTTTAGGAGGGGGCGGAGAAAAACTGTTTTTT.

V gene TRBV28 combines with J gene TRBJ2-7; TRBD2 matches 7 bases. Germline CDR1 reads MDHEN; CDR2 reads SYDVKM. Unmatched junction bases numbered 11, after V lost 8 bases and J lost 4 bases. The CDR3 has 14 residues. CDR3 amino acids: CASALTSRTYEQYF. CDR3 coding DNA: TGTGCCAGCGCCTTGACTAGCCGGACGTACGAGCAGTACTTC.

This chain uses TRBV7-9 with TRBJ2-2, with 9 bases lining up with TRBD1. V dropped 6 bases and J dropped 6; count of bases not matched to a gene: 8. This CDR3 is 15 amino acids long. Germline V CDR1 and CDR2: SEHNR, FQNEAQ (reference sequence). The CDR3 loop is CASSLGQGWAGELFF. CDR3 in DNA: TGTGCCAGCAGTTTGGGACAGGGCTGGGCCGGGGAGCTGTTTTTT. Full variable domain (outside the CDR3, taken from reference TRBV7-9 and TRBJ2-2): DTGVSQNPRHKITKRGQNVTFRCDPISEHNRLYWYRQTLGQGPEFLTYFQNEAQLEKSRLLSDRFSAERPKGSFSTLEIQRTEQGDSAMYLCASSLGQGWAGELFFGEGSRLTVL.

The rearrangement uses TRBV5-1 and TRBJ2-7; 10 bases agree with TRBD2. Trimming removed 4 bases from V and 4 bases from J; junction bases left unmatched: 8. Germline CDR1 and CDR2: SGHRS and YFSETQ. CDR3 size: 15 residues. The CDR3 DNA sequence: TGCGCCAGCAGCCCGTTGACTAGCGGGTCTTACGAGCAGTACTTC. Translating gives CASSPLTSGSYEQYF.

Concerning this clone: Other DNA sequences in this specimen translate into the identical CDR3. This chain links TRBV9 with TRBJ1-4, with 11 bases that match TRBD1. CDR1 is SGDLS and CDR2 is YYNGEE in the germline V gene. V shed 4 bases and J 8 bases; nucleotides not matched to a gene: 4. The CDR3 covers 14 residues. The chain's CDR3 is CASSLGTGGEKLFF. The CDR3 coding sequence is TGTGCCAGCAGCCTCGGGACAGGGGGGGAAAAACTGTTTTTT.